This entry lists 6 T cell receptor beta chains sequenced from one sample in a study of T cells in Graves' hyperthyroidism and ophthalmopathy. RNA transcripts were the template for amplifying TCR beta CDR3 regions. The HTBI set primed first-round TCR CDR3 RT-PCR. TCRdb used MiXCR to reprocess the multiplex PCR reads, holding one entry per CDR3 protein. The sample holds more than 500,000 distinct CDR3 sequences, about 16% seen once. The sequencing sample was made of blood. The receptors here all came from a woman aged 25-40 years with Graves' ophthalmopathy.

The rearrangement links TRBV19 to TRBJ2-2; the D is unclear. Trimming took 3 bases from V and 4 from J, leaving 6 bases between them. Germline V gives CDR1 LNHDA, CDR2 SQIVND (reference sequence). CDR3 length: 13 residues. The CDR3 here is CASSIRPTGELFF. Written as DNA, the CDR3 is TGTGCCAGTAGTATTCGTCCCACCGGGGAGCTGTTTTTT.

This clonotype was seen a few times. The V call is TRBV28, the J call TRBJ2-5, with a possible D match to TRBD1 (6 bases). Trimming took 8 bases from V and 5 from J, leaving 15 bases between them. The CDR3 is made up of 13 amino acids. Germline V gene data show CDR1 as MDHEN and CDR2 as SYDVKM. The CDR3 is CASVRGGRETQYF. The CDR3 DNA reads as TGTGCCAGCGTCAGGGGCGGCCGGGAGACCCAGTACTTC.

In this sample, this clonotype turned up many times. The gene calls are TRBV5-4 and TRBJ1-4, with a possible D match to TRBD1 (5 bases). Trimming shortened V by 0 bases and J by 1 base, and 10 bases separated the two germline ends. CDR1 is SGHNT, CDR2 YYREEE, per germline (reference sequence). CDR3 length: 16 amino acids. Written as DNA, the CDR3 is TGTGCCAGCAGCTTGGGAGGGGTCAAAACTAATGAAAAACTGTTTTTT. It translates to CASSLGGVKTNEKLFF.

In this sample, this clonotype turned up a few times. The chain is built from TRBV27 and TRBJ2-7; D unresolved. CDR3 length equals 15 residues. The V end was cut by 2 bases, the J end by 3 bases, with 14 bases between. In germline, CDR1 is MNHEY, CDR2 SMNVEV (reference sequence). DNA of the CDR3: TGTGCCAGCAGTTTAAAAAGGGCCTCCGACTACGAGCAGTACTTC. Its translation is CASSLKRASDYEQYF.

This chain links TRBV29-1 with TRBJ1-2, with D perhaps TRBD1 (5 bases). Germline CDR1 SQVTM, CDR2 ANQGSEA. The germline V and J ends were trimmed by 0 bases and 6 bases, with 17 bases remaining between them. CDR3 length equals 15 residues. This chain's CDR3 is CSVEDLQNGGDGYTF. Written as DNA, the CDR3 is TGCAGCGTTGAAGATCTTCAAAACGGGGGGGATGGCTACACCTTC.

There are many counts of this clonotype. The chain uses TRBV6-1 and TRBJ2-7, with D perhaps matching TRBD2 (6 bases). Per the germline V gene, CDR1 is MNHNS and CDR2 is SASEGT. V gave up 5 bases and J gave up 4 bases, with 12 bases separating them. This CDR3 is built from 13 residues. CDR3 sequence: CASSPRREYEQYF. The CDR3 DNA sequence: TGTGCCAGCAGTCCGAGGCGGGAATACGAGCAGTACTTC.